What follows describes a single T cell receptor (beta chain). Its recognized antigen is unknown. The sample holds no much larger clone one base away, and base qualities are not on file. This sample's time point label indicates: baseline before first vaccination. Samples from vaccinated people were obtained from the UK trials COV001 and COV002, which included a single-blind randomized controlled phase 2/3 trial of AZD1222 (ChAdOx1 nCoV-19) in healthy adults. For TCRbeta chain sequencing, PBMC samples from trial participants were taken at day 0 and at day 28 after the second dose. The data were taken from a study of T cell responses to AZD1222 COVID-19 vaccine (dated by TCRdb to the early 2020s). Background on the whole study: Because spike-specific TCR depth and breadth did not differ between the two schedules, AZD1222 recipients who got a second dose at roughly 4 weeks were pooled with those who got a second dose at roughly 12 weeks. TCR sequencing was performed for 233 trial participants, of whom roughly 200 were given two doses of AZD1222 and 26 were given two doses of MenACWY control vaccine. Trial participants were enrolled into age subgroups of 18-55, 56-69 and 70-plus years, which contained approximately 150, 28 and 58 TCR-sequenced participants, respectively.

The junction shows trimming of 3 bases on V and 6 bases on J, and the gene matches do not reach 7 bases of it. As encoded in the germline V gene (reference sequence), CDR1 is MNHEY while CDR2 is SMNVEV. Including the terminal cysteine and phenylalanine, the CDR3 comprises 16 residues. CDR3 DNA only is kept here, 48 bases in frame from base 1. The CDR3 regions of human TCRbeta chains were subjected to immunosequencing. In the authors' own workflow: Repertoire TCRs were matched against a reference library of SARS-CoV-2-specific TCRs generated with the MIRA antigen-specificity platform. Breadth meant the fraction of unique TCRs that were SARS-CoV-2-associated, whereas depth meant the fraction of total T cells that were SARS-CoV-2-associated. Using the MIRA data, each spike-specific TCR was assigned both to the spike region to which the TCR was reactive and to a CD4 or CD8 class. Log10-transformed breadth and depth values were compared by one-way ANOVA with Sidak's multiple comparisons tests. TCRdb mirrors the immuneACCESS table, restricted to in-frame sequences. Some clones are absent from its copies; in checked studies, under half trace to an unresolved V gene, and the reason for the others is unknown. V, J and clone size derive from that table, while D and trimming were established from the DNA sequence. This sample holds about 120,000 clones; around 88% were observed only once. Approximately 9.6% of the sample goes to the ten largest clones.

Study-level results and caveats: Because no day 14 peak-response samples were available, the repertoires could be characterized only after the peak T cell response. Vaccine-associated CD4 TCRs spanned the whole spike protein, with dominant responses in regions 160-218 and 743-854. Conclusions about previously exposed vaccinees are limited because only six or seven AZD1222 recipients were SARS-CoV-2 seropositive at baseline. The 56-69-year group was small, and its depth increase did not reach significance, likely because of low power. Most participants were white British and females outnumbered males, and the authors suggested that clonal diversity may have been underestimated. Reportedly, close to half of the unique spike-specific TCRs recognized epitopes lying outside the regions that are mutated in the B.1.351 and B.1.1.7 variants. After two AZD1222 doses, spike-specific TCR breadth and depth were significantly higher than at day 0 and than in MenACWY recipients.

The sample was peripheral blood, taken on day 0 of AZD1222 vaccination. This TCR derives from an adult in good health. The V and J segments used are TRBV27 and TRBJ2-2; 10 bases in between match TRBD2. CDR3 reads: CASSLFSGGYAGELFF. The base sequence is TGTGCCAGCAGTTTGTTTAGCGGGGGGTACGCCGGGGAGCTGTTTTTT.